The clone carrying this T cell receptor (beta chain) rates as medium-sized (0.01 to 0.1%). The antigen is not known. The germline V gene has CDR1 SGDLS and CDR2 YYNGEE. After removal of 3 bases from V and 2 bases from J, the junction contained 2 bases not matched to a gene. CDR3 size: 14 residues. The data are from a study of OX40 agonist ivuxolimab in advanced cancers. Study summary: Subjects had a mean age of about 61 years, with a range of 23 to 79; approximately 83% were male. Study-level points and caveats: Normalized expansion of T-cell clones was also low for some nonresponders.

The repertoire was sequenced with immunoSEQ multiplex PCR; TCRdb's copy has only in-frame clones and lacks some. Of approximately 12,000 clones in the sample, around 76% were seen once. The receptor's source is an adult with an advanced solid tumor such as melanoma, head and neck, liver or kidney cancer. This chain uses TRBV9 with TRBJ1-3, with 7 bases fitting TRBD1. This sample comprised CD4+ or CD8+ T cells sorted from blood, obtained in a trial of the OX40 agonist ivuxolimab. This CDR3 reads CASSEGTAGNTIYF. CDR3 bases: TGTGCCAGCAGCGAAGGGACAGCTGGAAACACCATATATTTT.